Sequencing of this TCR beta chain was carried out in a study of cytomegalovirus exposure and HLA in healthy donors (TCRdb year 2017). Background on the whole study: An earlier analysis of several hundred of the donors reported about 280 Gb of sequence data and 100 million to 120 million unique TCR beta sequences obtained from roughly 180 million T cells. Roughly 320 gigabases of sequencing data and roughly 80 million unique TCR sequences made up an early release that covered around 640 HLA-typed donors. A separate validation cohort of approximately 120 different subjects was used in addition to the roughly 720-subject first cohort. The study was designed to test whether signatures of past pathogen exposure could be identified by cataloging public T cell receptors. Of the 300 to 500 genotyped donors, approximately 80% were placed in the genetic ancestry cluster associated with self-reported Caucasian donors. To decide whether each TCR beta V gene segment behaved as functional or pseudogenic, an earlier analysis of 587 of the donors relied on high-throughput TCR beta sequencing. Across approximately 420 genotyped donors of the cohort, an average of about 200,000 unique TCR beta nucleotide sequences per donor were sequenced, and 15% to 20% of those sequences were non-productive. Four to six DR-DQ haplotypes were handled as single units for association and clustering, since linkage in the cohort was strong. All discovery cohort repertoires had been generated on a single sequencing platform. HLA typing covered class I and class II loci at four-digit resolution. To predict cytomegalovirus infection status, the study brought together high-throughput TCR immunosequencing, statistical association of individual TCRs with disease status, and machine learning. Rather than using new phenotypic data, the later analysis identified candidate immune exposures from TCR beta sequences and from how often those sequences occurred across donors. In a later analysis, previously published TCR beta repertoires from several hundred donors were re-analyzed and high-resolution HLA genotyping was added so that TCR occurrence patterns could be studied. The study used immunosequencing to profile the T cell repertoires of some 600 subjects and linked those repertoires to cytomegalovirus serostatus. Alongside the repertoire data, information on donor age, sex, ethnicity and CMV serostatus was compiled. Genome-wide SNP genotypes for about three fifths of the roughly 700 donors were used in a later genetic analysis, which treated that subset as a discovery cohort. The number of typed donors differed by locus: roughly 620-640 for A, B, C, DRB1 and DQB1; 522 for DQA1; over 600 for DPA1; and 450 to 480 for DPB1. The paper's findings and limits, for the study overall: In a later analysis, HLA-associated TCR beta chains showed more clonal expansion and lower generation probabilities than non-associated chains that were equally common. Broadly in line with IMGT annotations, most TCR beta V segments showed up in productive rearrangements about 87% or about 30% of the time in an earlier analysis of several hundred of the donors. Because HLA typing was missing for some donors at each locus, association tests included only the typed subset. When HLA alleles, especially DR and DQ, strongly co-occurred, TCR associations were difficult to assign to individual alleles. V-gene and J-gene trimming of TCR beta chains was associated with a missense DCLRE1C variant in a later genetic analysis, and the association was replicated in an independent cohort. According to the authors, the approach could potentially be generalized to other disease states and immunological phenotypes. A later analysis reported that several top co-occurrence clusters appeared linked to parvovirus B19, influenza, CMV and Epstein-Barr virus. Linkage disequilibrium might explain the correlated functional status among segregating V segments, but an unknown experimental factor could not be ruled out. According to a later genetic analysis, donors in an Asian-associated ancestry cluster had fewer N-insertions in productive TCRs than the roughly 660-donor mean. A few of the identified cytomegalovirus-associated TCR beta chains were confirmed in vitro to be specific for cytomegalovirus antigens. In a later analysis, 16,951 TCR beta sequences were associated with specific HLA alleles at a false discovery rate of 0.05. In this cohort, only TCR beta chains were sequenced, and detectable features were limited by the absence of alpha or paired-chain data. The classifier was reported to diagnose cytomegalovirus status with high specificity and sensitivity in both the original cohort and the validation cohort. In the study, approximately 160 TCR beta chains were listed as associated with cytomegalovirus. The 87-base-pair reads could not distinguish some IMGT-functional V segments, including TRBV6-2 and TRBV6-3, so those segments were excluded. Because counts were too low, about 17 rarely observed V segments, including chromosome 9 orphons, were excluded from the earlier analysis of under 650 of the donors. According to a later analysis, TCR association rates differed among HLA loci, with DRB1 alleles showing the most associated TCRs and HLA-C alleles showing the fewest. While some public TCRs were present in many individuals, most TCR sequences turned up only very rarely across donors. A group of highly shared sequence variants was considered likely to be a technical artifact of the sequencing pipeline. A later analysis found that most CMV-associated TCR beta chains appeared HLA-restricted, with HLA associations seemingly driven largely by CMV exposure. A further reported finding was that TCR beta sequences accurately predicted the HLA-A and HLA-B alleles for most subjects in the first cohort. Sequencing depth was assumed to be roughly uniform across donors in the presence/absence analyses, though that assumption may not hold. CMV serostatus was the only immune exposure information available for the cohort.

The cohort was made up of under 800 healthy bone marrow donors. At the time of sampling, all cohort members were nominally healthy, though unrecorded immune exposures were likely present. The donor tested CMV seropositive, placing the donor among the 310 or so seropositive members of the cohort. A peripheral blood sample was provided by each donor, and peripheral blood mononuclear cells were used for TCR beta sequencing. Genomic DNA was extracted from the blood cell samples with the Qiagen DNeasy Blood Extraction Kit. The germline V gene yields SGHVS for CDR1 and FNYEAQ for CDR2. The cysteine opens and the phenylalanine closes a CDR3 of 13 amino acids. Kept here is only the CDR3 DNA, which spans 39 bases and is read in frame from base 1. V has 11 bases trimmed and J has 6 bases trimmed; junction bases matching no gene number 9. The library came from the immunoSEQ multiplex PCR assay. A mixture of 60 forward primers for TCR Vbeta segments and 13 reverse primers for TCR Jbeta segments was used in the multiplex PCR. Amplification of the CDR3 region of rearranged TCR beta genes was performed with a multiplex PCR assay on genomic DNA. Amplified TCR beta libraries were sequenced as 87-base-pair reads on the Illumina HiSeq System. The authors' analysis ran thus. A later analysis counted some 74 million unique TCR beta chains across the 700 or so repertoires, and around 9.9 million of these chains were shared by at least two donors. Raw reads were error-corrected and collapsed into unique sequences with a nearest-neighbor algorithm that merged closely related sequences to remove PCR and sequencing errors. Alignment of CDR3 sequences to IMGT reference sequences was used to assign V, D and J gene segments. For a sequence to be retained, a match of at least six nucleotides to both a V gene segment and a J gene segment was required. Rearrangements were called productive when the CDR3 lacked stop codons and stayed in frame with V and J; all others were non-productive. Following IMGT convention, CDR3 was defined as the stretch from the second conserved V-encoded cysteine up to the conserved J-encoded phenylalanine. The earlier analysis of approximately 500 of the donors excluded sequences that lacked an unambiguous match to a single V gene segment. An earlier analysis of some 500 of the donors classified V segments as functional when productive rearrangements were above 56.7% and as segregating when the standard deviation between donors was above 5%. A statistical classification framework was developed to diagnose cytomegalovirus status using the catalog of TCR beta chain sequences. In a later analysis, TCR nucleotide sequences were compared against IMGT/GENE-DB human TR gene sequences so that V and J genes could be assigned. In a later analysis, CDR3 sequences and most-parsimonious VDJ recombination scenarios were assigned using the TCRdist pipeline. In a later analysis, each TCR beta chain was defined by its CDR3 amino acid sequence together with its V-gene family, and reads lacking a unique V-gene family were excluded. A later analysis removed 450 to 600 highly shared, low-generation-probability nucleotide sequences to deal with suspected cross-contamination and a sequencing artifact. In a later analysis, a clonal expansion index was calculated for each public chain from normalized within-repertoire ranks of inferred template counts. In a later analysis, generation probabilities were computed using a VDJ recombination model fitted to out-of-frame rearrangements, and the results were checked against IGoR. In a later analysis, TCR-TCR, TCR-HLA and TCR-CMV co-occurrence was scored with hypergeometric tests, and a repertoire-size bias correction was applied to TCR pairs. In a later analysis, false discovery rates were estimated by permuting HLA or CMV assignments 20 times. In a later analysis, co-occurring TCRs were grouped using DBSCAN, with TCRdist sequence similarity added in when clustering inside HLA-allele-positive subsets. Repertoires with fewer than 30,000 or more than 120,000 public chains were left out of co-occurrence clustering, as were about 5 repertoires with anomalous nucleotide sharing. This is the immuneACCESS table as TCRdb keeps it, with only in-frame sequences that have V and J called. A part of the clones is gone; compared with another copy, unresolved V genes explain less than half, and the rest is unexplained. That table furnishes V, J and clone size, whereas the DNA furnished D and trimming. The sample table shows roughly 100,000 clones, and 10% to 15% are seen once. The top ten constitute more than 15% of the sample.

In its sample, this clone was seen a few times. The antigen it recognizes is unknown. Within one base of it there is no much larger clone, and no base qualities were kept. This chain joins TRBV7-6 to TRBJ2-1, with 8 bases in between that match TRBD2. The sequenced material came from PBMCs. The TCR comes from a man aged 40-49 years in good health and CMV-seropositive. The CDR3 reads CAVAAGEVNEQFF. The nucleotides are TGTGCCGTGGCAGCGGGGGAAGTCAATGAGCAGTTCTTC.